This record covers a single T cell receptor (delta chain). A read error may be the cause here, since a much bigger clone is one base away. Other DNA variants within this sample encode the same CDR3. This entry is derived from a study of gamma-delta chains in newborns, infants, children. On the study more broadly: Polyclonal expansion of innate γδ T cells after birth follows microbial exposure.

TCRdb re-analyzed the reads via CATT. Here the sample spans about 1,600 delta-chain clones, roughly 42% being singletons. CDR3 length equals 21 residues. Germline lookup yields CDR1 GEAIGNYY and CDR2 EKD. Between the trimmed V and J ends, which lost 0 bases and 0 bases, there was a span of 28 bases. This chain links TRDV2 with TRDJ1; a possible D gene is TRDD3 (6 bases). This clonotype was obtained from a child who had a fever. Material for sequencing was blood. CDR3 protein: CACDTVGPQSPGGTYTDKLIF. CDR3 DNA: TGTGCCTGTGACACCGTTGGCCCCCAGTCCCCGGGGGGGACGTACACCGATAAACTCATCTTT.